These 27 T cell receptor beta chains came from one sample sequenced in a study of blood T cell repertoires in COVID-19. Method: immunoSEQ multiplex PCR; TCRdb's copy keeps in-frame clones and lacks some. Of roughly 150,000 clones listed, around 85% are singletons. Specimen: PBMCs or T cells enriched from blood (not recorded which). The origin of the receptors is a woman aged 40 to 50 with acute COVID-19.

This sequence joins TRBV18 and TRBJ1-2; 12 nucleotides align to TRBD1. The CDR3 extends over 14 amino acids. Germline V CDR1 and CDR2: KGHSH, LQKENI. Unmatched junction bases numbered 6, after V lost 6 bases and J lost 7 bases. The CDR3 spells CASSPGQGAIGYTF. The CDR3 bases are TGTGCCAGCTCCCCGGGACAGGGGGCAATTGGCTACACCTTC.

This clone came up once. The V and J genes are TRBV5-8 and TRBJ2-7; D call uncertain. Germline V gene sequence: CDR1 SGHTS, CDR2 YDEGEE. Between the trimmed V and J ends, which lost 0 bases and 0 bases, there was a span of 7 bases. There are 14 residues in the CDR3. DNA of the CDR3: TGTGCCAGCAGCTTGGGCGGATACTCCTACGAGCAGTACTTC. Translated: CASSLGGYSYEQYF.

The V call is TRBV2, the J call TRBJ2-5, with D unresolved. Germline V gene sequence: CDR1 SNHLY, CDR2 FYNNEI. Between the trimmed V and J ends, which lost 2 bases and 6 bases, there was a span of 7 bases. The CDR3 runs 12 residues. The DNA of the CDR3 is TGTGCCAGCAGTGAAACGCGAAAGACCCAGTACTTC. This codes for CASSETRKTQYF.

The V call is TRBV6-6, the J call TRBJ2-1, with TRBD2 matching over 12 bases. J lost 7 bases, V lost 5 bases, and 12 bases had no gene match. CDR1 is MNHNY and CDR2 is SVGAGI in the germline V gene (reference sequence). The CDR3 sequence is 17 residues long. For the CDR3, the DNA is TGTGCCAGCAGTCGCCCCCTAGCGGGAGGGCGGGGGAATGAGCAGTTCTTC. This gives the protein CASSRPLAGGRGNEQFF.

This rearrangement joins TRBV5-6 to TRBJ1-4; 8 nucleotides line up with TRBD1. Germline V gene lookup returns CDR1 SGHDT and CDR2 YYEEEE. The CDR3 contains 16 residues. Trimming removed 3 bases from V and 6 bases from J; junction bases left unmatched: 10. CDR3 amino acids: CASSSIQGQDYEKLFF. CDR3 bases: TGTGCCAGCAGCTCCATCCAGGGACAGGACTATGAAAAACTGTTTTTT.

CDR3 amino acids: CASSLASGERSPLHF. The CDR3 DNA is TGCGCCAGCAGCTTGGCGTCGGGAGAAAGGTCACCCCTCCACTTT. V gene TRBV5-1 combines with J gene TRBJ1-6; no definite D call. From germline, CDR1 is SGHRS and CDR2 YFSETQ. The CDR3 spans 15 residues. The V and J ends lost 0 bases and 10 bases respectively, with 14 bases between them.

This clone has at least ten counts. The chain uses TRBV6-2 or TRBV6-3 and TRBJ2-7; 7 bases map to TRBD1. Looked up from germline, CDR1 is MNHEY and CDR2 is SVGEGT. Trimming cost V 2 bases and J 4 bases; bases outside gene matches: 8. The CDR3 totals 15 residues. CDR3 residues: CASSYPSTGIYEQYF. For the CDR3, the DNA is TGTGCCAGCAGTTACCCCTCGACAGGGATATACGAGCAGTACTTC.

The chain joins TRBV20-1 to TRBJ2-4; 10 bases align to TRBD2. V lost 3 bases, J lost 5 bases, and 10 bases stayed unmatched. In germline, CDR1 is DFQATT, CDR2 SNEGSKA (reference sequence). The CDR3 contains 16 residues. CDR3 coding DNA: TGCAGTGCTAGTGACCTCAGCGGGAGGGATCAAAACATTCAGTACTTC. It is translated as CSASDLSGRDQNIQYF.

The table lists this clone with a few counts. This chain uses TRBV10-3 with TRBJ1-2; a possible D gene is TRBD1 (6 bases). The CDR3 totals 11 residues. The V end was cut by 9 bases, the J end by 6 bases, with 11 bases between. Germline values: CDR1 ENHRY, CDR2 SYGVKD. As DNA, the CDR3 is TGTGCCATTCTACAGGGACATGGCTACACCTTC. This encodes CAILQGHGYTF.

CDR3 residues: CASSFNGGGNIQYF. CDR3 sequence (DNA): TGTGCCAGCAGCTTTAATGGGGGAGGGAACATTCAGTACTTC. This chain uses TRBV5-6 with TRBJ2-4; TRBD2 matches at 7 bases. The CDR3 consists of 14 residues. Germline CDR1 is SGHDT and CDR2 is YYEEEE. The V gene end was trimmed by 2 bases and the J gene end by 7 bases; junction bases not matched to a gene: 6.

The chain couples TRBV5-1 to TRBJ2-2; 7 bases agree with TRBD2. Germline V gives CDR1 SGHRS, CDR2 YFSETQ. With V trimmed by 0 bases and J by 3 bases, 8 bases remained unmatched. This CDR3 comprises 17 residues. In DNA, the CDR3 is TGCGCCAGCAGCTTGGGAGGGAGGGCCGCCGACACCGGGGAGCTGTTTTTT. It yields the protein CASSLGGRAADTGELFF. Looking up the rest from reference TRBV5-1 and TRBJ2-2 gives the full variable domain: KAGVTQTPRYLIKTRGQQVTLSCSPISGHRSVSWYQQTPGQGLQFLFEYFSETQRNKGNFPGRFSGRQFSNSRSEMNVSTLELGDSALYLCASSLGGRAADTGELFFGEGSRLTVL.

This chain uses TRBV19 with TRBJ2-1; 11 bases line up with TRBD2. The CDR3 consists of 18 residues. The junction had 10 bases not matched to a gene; V was cut back by 3 bases and J by 3 bases. The germline CDR1 and CDR2 sequences are LNHDA and SQIVND (reference sequence). This chain's CDR3 is CASSMRLAGGAFYNEQFF. The CDR3 DNA reads TGTGCCAGTAGTATGAGGCTAGCGGGAGGCGCTTTCTACAATGAGCAGTTCTTC.

V and J are TRBV10-3 and TRBJ2-1, with TRBD2 identical over 11 bases. With V trimmed by 3 bases and J by 6 bases, 4 bases remained unmatched. The germline V gene has CDR1 ENHRY and CDR2 SYGVKD. The CDR3 covers 15 residues. CDR3 in amino acids: CAISDHTSGSNEQFF. DNA of the CDR3: TGTGCCATCAGTGATCATACTAGCGGGAGCAATGAGCAGTTCTTC.

This clone is a singleton in its sample. The chain employs TRBV2 and TRBJ1-1; TRBD1 might be the D (5 bases). CDR1 is SNHLY and CDR2 is FYNNEI in the germline V gene. This CDR3 has 13 residues. With 4 bases removed from V and 4 bases from J, the gap between germline ends came to 10 bases. CDR3 loop: CASSAGYRTEAFF. DNA for the CDR3: TGTGCCAGCAGTGCAGGGTATCGCACTGAAGCTTTCTTT.

The V gene is TRBV12-3 or TRBV12-4, the J gene TRBJ1-2, with D unclear. V was pared by 1 base and J by 5 bases, with 5 bases between. The CDR3 runs 12 residues. For the CDR3, the DNA is TGTGCCAGCAGTTTAGGGCAGTATGGCTACACCTTC. It codes for CASSLGQYGYTF.

This chain links TRBV5-1 with TRBJ1-1, with 7 bases fitting TRBD1. The trim removed 4 bases at V and 1 base at J, leaving 4 bases unmatched. Germline V lookup: CDR1 SGHRS, CDR2 YFSETQ. This CDR3 has 14 residues. Written as DNA, the CDR3 is TGCGCCAGCAGCAAGGGACAGCCGAACACTGAAGCTTTCTTT. It is translated as CASSKGQPNTEAFF.

The chain has TRBV6-5 and TRBJ1-5; a weak D match, TRBD1 (6 bases). There are 13 residues in the CDR3. Trimming stripped 6 bases from V and 3 bases from J, with 9 bases between. Germline loops: CDR1 MNHEY, CDR2 SVGAGI. The CDR3, as DNA: TGTGCCAGCAGGGGACATCTCAATCAGCCCCAGCATTTT. Protein: CASRGHLNQPQHF.

This clone is a singleton in its sample. The V and J genes are TRBV21-1 and TRBJ2-4; the D segment call TRBD2 is taken from the table without a DNA check. TRBV21-1 is shown as a pseudogene. CDR3 length: 22 amino acids. The CDR3: CASSKEGKVTSGSPPVGNIQYF. The DNA of the CDR3 is TGTGCCAGCAGCAAAGAAGGGAAGGTCACTAGCGGGAGTCCCCCGGTAGGAAACATTCAGTACTTC.

This chain links TRBV19 with TRBJ1-5; D gene uncertain. Germline V lookup: CDR1 LNHDA, CDR2 SQIVND (reference sequence). This CDR3 comprises 15 residues. Trimming took 1 base from V and 3 from J, leaving 10 bases between them. CDR3 sequence: CASSIARFINQPQHF. The CDR3 nucleotides read TGTGCCAGTAGTATAGCCAGATTTATCAATCAGCCCCAGCATTTT.

The J gene is TRBJ2-1, the V gene TRBV3-1 (or the pseudogene TRBV3-2), with 11 bases aligning to TRBD2. V dropped 1 base and J dropped 9; count of bases not matched to a gene: 5. This CDR3 is built from 15 residues. Germline V gives CDR1 LGHDT, CDR2 YNNKEL (reference sequence). In DNA, the CDR3 is TGTGCCAGCAGCCAAGTACTAGCGGGAGCGGGTGAGCAGTTCTTC. This gives the protein CASSQVLAGAGEQFF.

This sequence joins TRBV5-8 and TRBJ2-7; 8 bases fit TRBD1. Germline CDR1 reads SGHTS; CDR2 reads YDEGEE. The CDR3 is 14 residues long. The ends lost 0 bases at V and 6 bases at J; junction bases unmatched: 5. The CDR3 DNA reads as TGTGCCAGCAGCTTGGATGACAGGGGAGGCGAGCAGTACTTC. Translation: CASSLDDRGGEQYF.

A single count supports this clone. The chain recombines TRBV7-6 with TRBJ2-2; 8 bases are shared with TRBD2. The V gene end was trimmed by 1 base and the J gene end by 4 bases; junction bases not matched to a gene: 2. The CDR3 totals 15 residues. CDR1 and CDR2 from the germline V gene are SGHVS and FNYEAQ. DNA of the CDR3: TGTGCCAGCAGCTTAGGGGCGGGAGGCACCGGGGAGCTGTTTTTT. Translated: CASSLGAGGTGELFF.

The chain combines TRBV7-6 with TRBJ2-3, with TRBD2 matching over 9 bases. The CDR3 extends over 16 amino acids. Trimming at V came to 0 bases and at J to 4 bases, leaving 5 bases not matched to a gene. Germline lookup yields CDR1 SGHVS and CDR2 FNYEAQ. The CDR3 reads CASSLAFAGGPDTQYF. CDR3 DNA sequence: TGTGCCAGCAGCTTAGCGTTTGCGGGAGGGCCAGATACGCAGTATTTT.

The V gene is TRBV24-1, the J gene TRBJ2-1; D unclear. With 4 bases removed from V and 7 bases from J, the gap between germline ends came to 7 bases. The length of the CDR3 is 12 residues. Germline V gene sequence: CDR1 KGHDR, CDR2 SFDVKD. The CDR3 is CATSDPRNEQFF. The CDR3 DNA reads as TGTGCCACCAGTGACCCGCGAAATGAGCAGTTCTTC.

V gene TRBV7-9 combines with J gene TRBJ1-2; 7 nucleotides match TRBD1. Losses at the gene ends were 4 bases for V and 3 bases for J; bases not matched to a gene: 11. Germline lookup yields CDR1 SEHNR and CDR2 FQNEAQ (reference sequence). The CDR3 spans 16 residues. CDR3: CASSSLHRGLDYGYTF. CDR3 in DNA: TGTGCCAGCAGCTCTCTTCATAGGGGGCTGGACTATGGCTACACCTTC.

The chain uses TRBV9 and TRBJ2-1; TRBD2 aligns across 7 bases. With V trimmed by 7 bases and J by 7 bases, 11 bases remained unmatched. This CDR3 has 14 amino acids. Germline V gives CDR1 SGDLS, CDR2 YYNGEE. In DNA, the CDR3 is TGTGCCAGCGGTCTACTAGCGTCCGGGAATGAGCAGTTCTTC. It translates to CASGLLASGNEQFF.

The chain links TRBV5-6 to TRBJ1-2, with 8 nucleotides matching TRBD1. V gave up 0 bases and J gave up 2 bases; unmatched junction bases: 15. CDR1 is SGHDT and CDR2 is YYEEEE in the germline V gene. The CDR3 spans 19 residues. The CDR3 protein is CASSLGWRRGLGANYGYTF. The CDR3 nucleotides are TGTGCCAGCAGCTTGGGTTGGCGCAGGGGGCTGGGGGCAAACTATGGCTACACCTTC.